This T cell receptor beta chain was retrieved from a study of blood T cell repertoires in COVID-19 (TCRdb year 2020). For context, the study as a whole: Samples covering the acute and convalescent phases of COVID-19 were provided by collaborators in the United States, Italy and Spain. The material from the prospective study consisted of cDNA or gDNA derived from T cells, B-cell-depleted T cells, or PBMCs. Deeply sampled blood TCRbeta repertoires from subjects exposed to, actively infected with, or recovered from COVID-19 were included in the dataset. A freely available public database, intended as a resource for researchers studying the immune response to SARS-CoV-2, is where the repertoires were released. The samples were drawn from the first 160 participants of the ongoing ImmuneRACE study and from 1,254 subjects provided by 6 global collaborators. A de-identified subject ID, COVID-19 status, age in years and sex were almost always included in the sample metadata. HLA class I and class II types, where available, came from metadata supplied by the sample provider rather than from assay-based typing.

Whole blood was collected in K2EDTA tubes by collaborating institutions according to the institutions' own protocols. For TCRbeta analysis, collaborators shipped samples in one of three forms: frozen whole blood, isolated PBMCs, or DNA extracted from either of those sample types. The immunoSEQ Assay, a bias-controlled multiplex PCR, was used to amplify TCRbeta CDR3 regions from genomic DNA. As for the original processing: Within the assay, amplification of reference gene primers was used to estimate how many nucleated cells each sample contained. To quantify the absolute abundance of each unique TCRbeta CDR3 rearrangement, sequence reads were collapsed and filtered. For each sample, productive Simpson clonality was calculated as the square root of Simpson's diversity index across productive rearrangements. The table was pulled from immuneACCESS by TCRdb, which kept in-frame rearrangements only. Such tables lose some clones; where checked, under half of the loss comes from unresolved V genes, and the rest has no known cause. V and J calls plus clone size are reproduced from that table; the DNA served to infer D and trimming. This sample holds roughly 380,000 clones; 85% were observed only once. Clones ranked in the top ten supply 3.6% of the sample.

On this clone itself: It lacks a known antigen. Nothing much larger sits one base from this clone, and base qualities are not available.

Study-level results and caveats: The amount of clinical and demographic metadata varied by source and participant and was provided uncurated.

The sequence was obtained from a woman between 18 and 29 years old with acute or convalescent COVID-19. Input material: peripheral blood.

The CDR3 region: CASSLWLAGEYEQFF. Here is the DNA: TGTGCCAGCAGTTTATGGCTAGCGGGAGAGTATGAGCAGTTCTTC. The sequence joins TRBV28 to TRBJ2-1; TRBD2 fits 10 bases in the junction. The germline V gene specifies MDHEN as CDR1 and SYDVKM as CDR2. Compared with germline, V lacks 0 bases and J lacks 8 bases; bases without a gene match: 4. Taken from cysteine to phenylalanine, the CDR3 has 15 residues. Just CDR3 DNA is preserved here, 45 bases in frame from base 1.